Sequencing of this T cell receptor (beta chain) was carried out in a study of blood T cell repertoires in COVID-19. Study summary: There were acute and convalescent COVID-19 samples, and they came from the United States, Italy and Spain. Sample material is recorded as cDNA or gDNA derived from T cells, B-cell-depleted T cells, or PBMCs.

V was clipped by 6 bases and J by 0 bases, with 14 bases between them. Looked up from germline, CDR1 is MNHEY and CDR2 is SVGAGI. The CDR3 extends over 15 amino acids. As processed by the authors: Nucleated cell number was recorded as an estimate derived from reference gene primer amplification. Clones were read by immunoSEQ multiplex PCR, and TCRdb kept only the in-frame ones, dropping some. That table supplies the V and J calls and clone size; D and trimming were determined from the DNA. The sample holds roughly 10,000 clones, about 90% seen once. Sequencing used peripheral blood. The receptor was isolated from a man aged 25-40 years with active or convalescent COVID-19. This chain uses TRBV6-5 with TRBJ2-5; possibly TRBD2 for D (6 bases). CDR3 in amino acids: CASSRGVRDQETQYF. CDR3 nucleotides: TGTGCCAGCAGCCGCGGGGTTCGGGACCAAGAGACCCAGTACTTC.